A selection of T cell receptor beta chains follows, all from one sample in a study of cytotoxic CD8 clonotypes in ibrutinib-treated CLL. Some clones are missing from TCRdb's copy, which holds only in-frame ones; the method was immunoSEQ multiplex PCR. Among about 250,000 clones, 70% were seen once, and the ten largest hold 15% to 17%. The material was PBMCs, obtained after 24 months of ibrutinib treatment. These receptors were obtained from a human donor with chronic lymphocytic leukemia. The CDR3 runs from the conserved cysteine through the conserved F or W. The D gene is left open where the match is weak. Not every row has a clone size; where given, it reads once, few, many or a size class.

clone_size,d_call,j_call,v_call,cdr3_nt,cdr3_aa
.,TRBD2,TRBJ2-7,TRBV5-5,TGTGCCAGCAGCTCTAGCGGGAACTCCTACGAGCAGTACTTC,CASSSSGNSYEQYF
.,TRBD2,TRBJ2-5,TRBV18,TGTGCCAGCCGCTCTAGCGGGGAGACCCAGTACTTC,CASRSSGETQYF
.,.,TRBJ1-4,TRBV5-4,TGTGCCAGCAGCCGGGCCGAAGACAGGTCGAATGAAAAACTGTTTTTT,CASSRAEDRSNEKLFF
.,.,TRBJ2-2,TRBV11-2,TGTGCCAGCAGCTTAGTTACAGGGAGTGTCGCCGGGGAGCTGTTTTTT,CASSLVTGSVAGELFF
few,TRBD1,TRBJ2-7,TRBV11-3,TGTGCCAGCAGACCGGACAGGGATTTCTACGAGCAGTACTTC,CASRPDRDFYEQYF
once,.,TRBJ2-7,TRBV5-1,TGCGCCAGCAGCTTGCGTGAGCACCCTGGGGAGCAGTACTTC,CASSLREHPGEQYF
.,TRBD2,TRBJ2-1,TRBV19,TGTGCCAGTAGTGTCGGACTAGCGGGAGGTAGGGGTAATGAGCAGTTCTTC,CASSVGLAGGRGNEQFF
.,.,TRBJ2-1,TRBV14,TGTGCCAGCAGCCAAGGTCGGGCCGGTGAGCAGTTCTTC,CASSQGRAGEQFF
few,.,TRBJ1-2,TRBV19,TGTGGCAGTGGACGAGGCGGGGACTATGGCTACACCTTC,CGSGRGGDYGYTF
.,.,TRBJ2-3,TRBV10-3,TGTGCCTCTCGACTGGACGGCACAGATACGCAGTATTTT,CASRLDGTDTQYF
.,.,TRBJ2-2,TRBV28,TGTGCCATCCCGGACAGACTAAACACCGGGGAGCTGTTTTTT,CAIPDRLNTGELFF
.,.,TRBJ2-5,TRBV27,TGTGCCAGCAGTTTAGCGGCCGGGGAGACCCAGTACTTC,CASSLAAGETQYF
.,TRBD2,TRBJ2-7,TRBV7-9,TGTGCCAGCAGCTTAAGGTTAGCGGGAAGCTACGAGCAGTACTTC,CASSLRLAGSYEQYF
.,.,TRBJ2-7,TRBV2,TGTGCCATGAGGGCCCCCCTTGGGGACGAGCAGTACTTC,CAMRAPLGDEQYF
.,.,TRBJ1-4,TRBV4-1,TGCGCCAGCAGCCAAGACGGCAGGGGAGGGCTCACTAATGAAAAACTGTTTTTT,CASSQDGRGGLTNEKLFF
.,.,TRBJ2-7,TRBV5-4,TGTGCCAGCAGCCCCAGGGGAAGCTACGAGCAGTACTTC,CASSPRGSYEQYF
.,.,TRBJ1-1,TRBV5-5,TGTGCCAGCAGCGAACACCCGAACACTGAAGCTTTCTTT,CASSEHPNTEAFF
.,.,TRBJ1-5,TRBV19,TGTGCCAGTAGTATGGGCGCGAAGCAGCCCCAGCATTTT,CASSMGAKQPQHF
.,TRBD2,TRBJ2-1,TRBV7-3,TGTGCCAGCAGCCCCGGGGAGGGACCCTACAATGAGCAGTTCTTC,CASSPGEGPYNEQFF
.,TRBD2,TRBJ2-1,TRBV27,TGTGCCAGCAGGTCTCTGGGGAATAGCGGGAATGAGCAGTTCTTC,CASRSLGNSGNEQFF
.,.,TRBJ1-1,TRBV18,TGTGCCAGCTCTACCGACACTGAAGCTTTCTTT,CASSTDTEAFF
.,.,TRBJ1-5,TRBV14,TGTGCCAGCAGCCAAGAGAACCATCAGCCCCAGCATTTT,CASSQENHQPQHF
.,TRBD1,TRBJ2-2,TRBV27,TGTGCCAGCAGTACGAGGGGGCGGGACACCGGGGAGCTGTTTTTT,CASSTRGRDTGELFF
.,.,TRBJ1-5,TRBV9,TGTGCCAGCAGCGTAGATGGGGGAAATCAGCCCCAGCATTTT,CASSVDGGNQPQHF
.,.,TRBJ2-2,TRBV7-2,TGTGCCAGCAGCTTAGACTGGAACACCGGGGAGCTGTTTTTT,CASSLDWNTGELFF
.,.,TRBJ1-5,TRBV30,TGTGCCTGGAGTGAAAAGCCCGATACAAGACTTGATCAGCCCCAGCATTTT,CAWSEKPDTRLDQPQHF
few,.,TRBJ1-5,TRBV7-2,TGTGCCGGGCCGGGGGAAGAGGAAAGAGCCCAGCATTTT,CAGPGEEERAQHF
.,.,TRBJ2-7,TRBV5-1,TGCGCCAGCAGCCCACTTTACGGGGCCCTTAACGAGCAGTACTTC,CASSPLYGALNEQYF
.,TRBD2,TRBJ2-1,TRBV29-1,TGCAGCGTTTCGACTAGCGGGAGATTTAAGGATGAGCAGTTCTTC,CSVSTSGRFKDEQFF
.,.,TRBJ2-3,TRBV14,TGTGCCAGCAGCCAAGATTCGGGGACGCAGTATTTT,CASSQDSGTQYF
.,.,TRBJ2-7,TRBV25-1,TGTGCCAGCAGCTTAAACCCAGGGTCACTCTACGAGCAGTACTTC,CASSLNPGSLYEQYF
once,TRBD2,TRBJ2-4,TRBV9,TGTGCCAGCAGCGTAGCTGACGGCGGGAGGGTAACCAAAAACATTCAGTACTTC,CASSVADGGRVTKNIQYF
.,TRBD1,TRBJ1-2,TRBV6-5,TGTGCCAGCAGTTTTATCACAGGGGCCGCGCGCTATGGCTACACCTTC,CASSFITGAARYGYTF
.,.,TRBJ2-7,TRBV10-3,TGTGCCATCAGTGAGTCACTGGGCTACGAGCAGTACTTC,CAISESLGYEQYF
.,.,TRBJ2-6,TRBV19,TGTGCCAGTAGTATAGACGGGCCTCAAACTGGGGCCAACGTCCTGACTTTC,CASSIDGPQTGANVLTF
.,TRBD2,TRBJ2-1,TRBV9,TGTGCCAGCAGCGTAGCTGGCGGGAGCTCCTACAATGAGCAGTTCTTC,CASSVAGGSSYNEQFF
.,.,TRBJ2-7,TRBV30,TGTGCCTGGAGTAGCACAGCTGGCGAGCAGTACTTC,CAWSSTAGEQYF
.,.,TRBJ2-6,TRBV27,TGTGCCAGCAGGTGGGTCGGCTCTGGGGCCAACGTCCTGACTTTC,CASRWVGSGANVLTF
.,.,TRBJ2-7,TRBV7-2,TGTGCCAGCAGCCCCAGGGATACCTACGAGCAGTACTTC,CASSPRDTYEQYF
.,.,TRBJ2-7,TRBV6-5,TGTGCCAGCAGTTACTCTGTCAGGTTTTCCTACGAGCAGTACTTC,CASSYSVRFSYEQYF
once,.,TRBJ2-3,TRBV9,TGTGCCAGCAGCGTAGGTATAGATAGCACAGATACGCAGTATTTT,CASSVGIDSTDTQYF
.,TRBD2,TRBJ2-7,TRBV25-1,TGTGCCAGCAGTGAATTGCGCGGGAGCTCCTACGAGCAGTACTTC,CASSELRGSSYEQYF
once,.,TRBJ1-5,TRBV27,TGTGCCAGCAGTTTATTGCAGGGGACGAATCAGCCCCAGCATTTT,CASSLLQGTNQPQHF
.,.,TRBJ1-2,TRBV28,TGTGCCAGCACCTTCCCGGGGAGAGACTATGGCTACACCTTC,CASTFPGRDYGYTF
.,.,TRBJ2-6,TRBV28,TGTGCCAGCAGCCGGCCGAACTCTGGGGCCAACGTCCTGACTTTC,CASSRPNSGANVLTF
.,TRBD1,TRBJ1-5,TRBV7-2,TGTGCCAGCAGCTCACGTGGGACAGACAATCAGCCCCAGCATTTT,CASSSRGTDNQPQHF
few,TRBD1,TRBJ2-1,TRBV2,TGTGCCAGCAGCCGGGACAGGGGATACAATGAGCAGTTCTTC,CASSRDRGYNEQFF
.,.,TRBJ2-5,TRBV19,TGTGCCAGTAGCCAGGCCCTGGGCCGGGCAGAGACCCAGTACTTC,CASSQALGRAETQYF
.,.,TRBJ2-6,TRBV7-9,TGTGCCAGCAGCTTAGGGGCTGGTTCCGGGGCCAACGTCCTGACTTTC,CASSLGAGSGANVLTF
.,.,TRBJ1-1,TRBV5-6,TGTGCCAGCAGCGCAAGCAGGGAATTGAGCACTGAAGCTTTCTTT,CASSASRELSTEAFF
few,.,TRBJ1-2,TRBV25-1,TGTGCCAGCAGTGAATGGGAGTATGGCTACACCTTC,CASSEWEYGYTF